Shown below are 18 T cell receptor beta chains from a single sample sequenced in a study of cytomegalovirus exposure and HLA in healthy donors. The PCR employed 60 Vbeta primers together with 13 Jbeta primers. Clones were sequenced by immunoSEQ multiplex PCR, and TCRdb holds only the in-frame ones, with some missing. Among about 36,000 clones listed, more than 60% were seen once. Sequenced material: PBMCs. These receptors were taken from a man aged 30-40 years in good health and CMV-seronegative.

The chain recombines TRBV10-1 with TRBJ2-4; possible D gene TRBD1, 5 bases. The CDR3 loop spans 16 amino acids. From germline, CDR1 is WNHNN and CDR2 SYGVQD (reference sequence). Trimming removed 3 bases at V and 0 bases at J, with 12 bases between. CDR3 bases: TGCGCCAGCAGTGAAGGGCAGGGAACAGCCAAAAACATTCAGTACTTC. It encodes CASSEGQGTAKNIQYF.

This clone was detected only once. The CDR3 DNA reads TGTGCCAGCAGTTCGACAGGGCTGAACACTGAAGCTTTCTTT. This encodes CASSSTGLNTEAFF. V gene TRBV27 combines with J gene TRBJ1-1; 7 bases fit TRBD1. There are 14 residues in the CDR3. V shed 4 bases and J 0 bases; nucleotides not matched to a gene: 2. CDR1 and CDR2 (germline): MNHEY, SMNVEV (reference sequence).

This sequence joins TRBV5-4 and TRBJ2-7; weak D call: TRBD2 (6 bases). Germline V gene sequence: CDR1 SGHNT, CDR2 YYREEE (reference sequence). The CDR3 has 14 residues. The V end was cut by 6 bases, the J end by 2 bases, with 15 bases between. The CDR3: CASTRGGNTYEQYF. The CDR3 DNA follows: TGTGCCAGCACGAGGGGAGGAAACACCTACGAGCAGTACTTC. The whole variable domain, remainder taken from reference TRBV5-4 and TRBJ2-7, is ETGVTQSPTHLIKTRGQQVTLRCSSQSGHNTVSWYQQALGQGPQFIFQYYREEENGRGNFPPRFSGLQFPNYSSELNVNALELDDSALYLCASTRGGNTYEQYFGPGTRLTVT.

This chain joins TRBV5-1 and TRBJ2-7; 8 nucleotides line up with TRBD2. Germline V gives CDR1 SGHRS, CDR2 YFSETQ. J lost 6 bases, V lost 0 bases, and 8 bases had no gene match. CDR3 length: 15 residues. The CDR3 here is CASSLAGTGGFEQYF. In DNA, the CDR3 is TGCGCCAGCAGCTTGGCCGGGACGGGGGGGTTCGAGCAGTACTTC.

In nucleotides, the CDR3 is TGTGCCAGCAGTGAGTCCGAGGGAACTAATGAAAAACTGTTTTTT. Amino acids: CASSESEGTNEKLFF. J is TRBJ1-4 and V is TRBV2; no clear D gene. The V gene's germline CDR1 is SNHLY and CDR2 FYNNEI. The CDR3 consists of 15 residues. V lost 3 bases to trimming and J lost 1 base, with 9 bases between them.

V and J are TRBV7-9 and TRBJ1-1, with TRBD1 identical over 7 bases. With V trimmed by 5 bases and J by 6 bases, 21 bases remained unmatched. Germline-derived CDR1 and CDR2 are SEHNR and FQNEAQ (reference sequence). This CDR3 has 18 amino acids. The CDR3 nucleotides read TGTGCCAGCAGCGCTTCGAGGGGAACAGGGGTCGCGGTGGCTGAAGCTTTCTTT. It yields the protein CASSASRGTGVAVAEAFF. The whole variable domain, remainder taken from reference TRBV7-9 and TRBJ1-1, is DTGVSQNPRHKITKRGQNVTFRCDPISEHNRLYWYRQTLGQGPEFLTYFQNEAQLEKSRLLSDRFSAERPKGSFSTLEIQRTEQGDSAMYLCASSASRGTGVAVAEAFFGQGTRLTVV.

This sequence joins TRBV7-2 and TRBJ1-3; a weak D match, TRBD1 (6 bases). Germline V gives CDR1 SGHTA, CDR2 FQGNSA. The length of the CDR3 is 15 residues. V lost 1 base to trimming and J lost 0 bases, with 7 bases between them. The CDR3 bases are TGTGCCAGCAGCTTAGGACAGGCCTCTGGAAACACCATATATTTT. Its protein product is CASSLGQASGNTIYF.

V usage is TRBV7-9 and J usage is TRBJ2-7; the D gene is possibly TRBD1 (5 bases). Germline V gene data show CDR1 as SEHNR and CDR2 as FQNEAQ (reference sequence). V lost 5 bases and J lost 7, with 15 bases in between. This CDR3 is built from 13 residues. The DNA for the CDR3 is TGTGCCAGCAGCCAACTCGACAGCCTGGAGCAGTACTTC. Its translation is CASSQLDSLEQYF.

By proportion, this clone is medium-sized. This chain connects TRBV9 to TRBJ2-2; no clear D. This CDR3 is built from 12 residues. V was trimmed by 5 bases and J by 3 bases, leaving 5 bases between them. Germline CDR1 and CDR2: SGDLS and YYNGEE. CDR3: CASSPDTGELFF. CDR3 in DNA: TGTGCCAGCAGTCCAGACACCGGGGAGCTGTTTTTT. The variable domain in full, completed from reference TRBV9 and TRBJ2-2, reads DSGVTQTPKHLITATGQRVTLRCSPRSGDLSVYWYQQSLDQGLQFLIQYYNGEERAKGNILERFSAQQFPDLHSELNLSSLELGDSALYFCASSPDTGELFFGEGSRLTVL.

This clone was recorded once. The chain combines TRBV28 with TRBJ2-2; 8 nucleotides agree with TRBD2. The ends lost 7 bases at V and 3 bases at J; junction bases unmatched: 10. Germline CDR1 is MDHEN and CDR2 is SYDVKM. CDR3 size: 16 residues. The chain's CDR3 is CASITGGARYTGELFF. As DNA, the CDR3 is TGTGCCAGCATAACCGGGGGGGCTAGATACACCGGGGAGCTGTTTTTT.

The chain recombines TRBV11-3 with TRBJ2-2; 8 positions agree with TRBD2. With 4 bases clipped from V and 2 bases from J, the junction kept 3 bases outside the gene matches. The CDR3 has 15 amino acids. Looked up from germline, CDR1 is SGHNT and CDR2 is YENEEA. The CDR3 is CASSSGGANTGELFF. Here the CDR3 DNA reads TGTGCCAGCAGCTCCGGGGGGGCCAACACCGGGGAGCTGTTTTTT.

The chain uses TRBV28 and TRBJ1-1; 9 positions match TRBD1. V was clipped by 6 bases and J by 4 bases; unmatched bases: 6. In germline, CDR1 is MDHEN, CDR2 SYDVKM. This CDR3 has 14 residues. The chain's CDR3 is CASRGDRVGTEAFF. The CDR3 bases are TGTGCCAGCAGGGGGGACAGGGTGGGCACTGAAGCTTTCTTT.

The chain combines TRBV5-1 with TRBJ2-5, with a tentative D call TRBD1 (5 bases). V was shortened by 2 bases and J by 1 base, with 9 bases between the two germline ends. Germline CDR1 SGHRS, CDR2 YFSETQ. The CDR3 has 14 amino acids. Here the CDR3 DNA reads TGCGCCAGCAGCTTTGACACAGGCCAAGAGACCCAGTACTTC. Translation gives CASSFDTGQETQYF.

The chain links TRBV11-2 to TRBJ1-2, with 9 bases that match TRBD1. CDR1 is SGHAT and CDR2 is FQNNGV in the germline V gene. CDR3 length: 15 amino acids. V shed 5 bases and J 5 bases; nucleotides not matched to a gene: 9. In DNA, the CDR3 is TGTGCCAGCAGCCCTCGGGACAGGGCAGGGTATGGCTACACCTTC. Encoded protein: CASSPRDRAGYGYTF.

The genes are TRBV6-5 and TRBJ2-7; the match to TRBD2 covers 10 bases. CDR3 length: 15 amino acids. The V segment lost 6 bases and the J segment 2 bases; nucleotides outside the gene matches: 7. From germline, CDR1 is MNHEY and CDR2 SVGAGI. This CDR3 is CASRPLAGGTYEQYF. The CDR3 DNA sequence: TGTGCCAGCAGACCCTTAGCGGGAGGAACCTACGAGCAGTACTTC.

The J gene is TRBJ2-1, the V gene TRBV29-1; the D is unclear. This CDR3 spans 14 amino acids. V was clipped by 3 bases and J by 1 base, with 10 bases between them. Germline lookup yields CDR1 SQVTM and CDR2 ANQGSEA. CDR3 sequence: CSVDRGFSYNEQFF. CDR3 DNA sequence: TGCAGCGTTGACCGTGGCTTTTCCTACAATGAGCAGTTCTTC.

The chain combines TRBV5-1 with TRBJ1-3, with TRBD1 matching over 7 bases. The CDR3 extends over 14 amino acids. V trimming: 3 bases; J trimming: 5 bases; junction bases outside the gene matches: 5. Germline V gene lookup returns CDR1 SGHRS and CDR2 YFSETQ. For the CDR3, the DNA is TGCGCCAGCAGCTCGACAGGGTCCCGAAACACCATATATTTT. Its protein is CASSSTGSRNTIYF. Full variable domain (outside the CDR3, taken from reference TRBV5-1 and TRBJ1-3): KAGVTQTPRYLIKTRGQQVTLSCSPISGHRSVSWYQQTPGQGLQFLFEYFSETQRNKGNFPGRFSGRQFSNSRSEMNVSTLELGDSALYLCASSSTGSRNTIYFGEGSWLTVV.

CDR3 bases: TGTGCCAGCAGCTTAAAACTCGGGTATAGCTACACCTTC. Amino acids: CASSLKLGYSYTF. V gene TRBV28 combines with J gene TRBJ1-2; D not certain. In germline, CDR1 is MDHEN, CDR2 SYDVKM. The CDR3 is 13 residues long. The V gene lost 6 bases and the J gene lost 9 bases, with 17 bases spanning the gap.